The clone carrying this T cell receptor (beta chain) was observed many times. Its specificity is unknown. This sample is part of a study of T-cell memory formation after mild COVID-19. Study-wide context: The two donors had largely donor-specific TCR clusters.

Study-wide results and caveats: Those CD4+ clones that contracted were mainly in CM and EM (CD8+ ones in EMRA).

TCRdb recomputed calls from the 5' RACE reads with MiXCR, one row per CDR3 protein. This repertoire shows fewer than 700,000 distinct CDR3 sequences, 20% to 25% found once; its top ten account for about 8.4%. The sequence was obtained from an adult woman who had mild COVID-19 (a few samples of this study predate the infection). Cell type and time point are not known. The material sequenced was PBMCs or a T cell subset sorted from them (not recorded which).

In DNA form, the CDR3 reads TGTGCCAGCAGCCCCAAAGAGTCACGTTCACCCTACAATGAGCAGTTCTTC. Translating it yields CASSPKESRSPYNEQFF. The chain carries TRBV7-9 and TRBJ2-1; no reliable D call. Germline V gene sequence: CDR1 SEHNR, CDR2 FQNEAQ (reference sequence). The CDR3 sequence is 17 residues long. Trimming shortened V by 5 bases and J by 2 bases, and 19 bases separated the two germline ends.